This T cell receptor beta chain was captured in a study of cytomegalovirus exposure and HLA in healthy donors (dated by TCRdb to 2017 to 2019). About the investigation overall: An earlier analysis of approximately 590 of the donors reported approximately 290 Gb of sequence data and around 110 million unique TCR beta sequences from 150 million to 200 million T cells. In addition to the first cohort of around 670 subjects, a separate validation cohort of some 120 different subjects was used. A later analysis re-examined previously published TCR beta repertoires from roughly 650 donors and added high-resolution HLA genotyping to investigate patterns of TCR occurrence. Class I and class II HLA loci were covered by the typing at four-digit resolution. Rather than drawing on any new phenotypic data, the later analysis identified candidate immune exposures from TCR beta sequences and the way those sequences occurred across donors. Several DR-DQ haplotypes were treated as single units for association and clustering because of strong linkage in the cohort. A later genetic analysis used genome-wide SNP genotypes for about 60% of the roughly 670 donors, treating that subset as a discovery cohort. Approximately 300 gigabases of sequencing data and 91 million or so unique TCR sequences made up an early release that covered roughly 670 HLA-typed donors. Alongside the repertoire data, information on donor age, sex, ethnicity and CMV serostatus was compiled. Across about 380 genotyped donors of the cohort, an average of about 220,000 unique TCR beta nucleotide sequences per donor were sequenced, and roughly a sixth of those sequences were non-productive. An earlier analysis of 587 of the donors applied high-throughput TCR beta sequencing to assess whether each TCR beta V gene segment acted as functional or pseudogenic. The study profiled the T cell repertoires of 500 to 800 subjects by immunosequencing and related them to cytomegalovirus serostatus. The study was designed to test whether signatures of past pathogen exposure could be identified by cataloging public T cell receptors. All discovery cohort repertoires had been generated using a single sequencing platform. To predict cytomegalovirus infection status, the study combined high-throughput TCR immunosequencing, statistical association of individual TCRs with disease status, and machine learning. The genetic ancestry cluster associated with self-reported Caucasian donors included roughly four fifths of the roughly 400 genotyped donors. The number of donors typed differed by locus, with 629-630 for A, B, C, DRB1 and DQB1, roughly 550 for DQA1, 600 to 610 for DPA1, and about 450 for DPB1.

As concerns this clone: Its antigen is currently not known. No much larger clone is present one base from it, and per-base qualities are unavailable.

The cohort consisted of hundreds of healthy bone marrow donors. Cohort members were all nominally healthy when sampled, although unrecorded immune exposures were likely present. The donor was CMV seronegative and was included in the group of several hundred seronegative cohort members. Each donor provided a peripheral blood sample, and peripheral blood mononuclear cells were used for TCR beta sequencing. Genomic DNA extraction from the blood cell samples was performed with the Qiagen DNeasy Blood Extraction Kit. The library was prepared using the immunoSEQ multiplex PCR assay. The multiplex PCR relied on a mix of 60 forward primers for TCR Vbeta segments and 13 reverse primers for TCR Jbeta segments. The CDR3 region of rearranged TCR beta genes was amplified from genomic DNA by a multiplex PCR assay. The Illumina HiSeq System was used to sequence the amplified TCR beta libraries as 87-base-pair reads. In the source study's methods: Across the roughly 700 repertoires, a later analysis counted 60 million to 90 million unique TCR beta chains, roughly 11 million of which were shared by at least two donors. To remove PCR and sequencing errors, raw reads were error-corrected and collapsed into unique sequences using a nearest-neighbor algorithm that merged closely related sequences. Alignment of CDR3 sequences to IMGT reference sequences was used to assign V, D and J gene segments. For a sequence to be retained, a match of at least six nucleotides to both a V gene segment and a J gene segment was required. Rearrangements were classified as productive when the CDR3 lacked stop codons and remained in frame with V and J, and all other rearrangements were classified as non-productive. CDR3 was defined according to IMGT convention as the region running from the second conserved V-encoded cysteine to the conserved J-encoded phenylalanine. In an earlier analysis of 500 to 650 of the donors, sequences lacking an unambiguous match to a single V gene segment were excluded. In an earlier analysis of some 590 of the donors, V segments were called functional above 56.7% productive rearrangements and were called segregating when the between-donor standard deviation exceeded 5%. A statistical classification framework was developed to diagnose cytomegalovirus status using the catalog of TCR beta chain sequences. In a later analysis, TCR nucleotide sequences were compared against IMGT/GENE-DB human TR gene sequences so that V and J genes could be assigned. In a later analysis, CDR3 sequences and most-parsimonious VDJ recombination scenarios were assigned using the TCRdist pipeline. In a later analysis, each TCR beta chain was defined by its CDR3 amino acid sequence together with its V-gene family, and reads without a unique V-gene family were excluded. In a later analysis, several hundred highly shared, low-generation-probability nucleotide sequences were removed to address suspected cross-contamination and a sequencing artifact. In a later analysis, a clonal expansion index was calculated for each public chain from normalized within-repertoire ranks of inferred template counts. Generation probabilities in a later analysis came from a VDJ recombination model fitted to out-of-frame rearrangements, and those results were checked against IGoR. Hypergeometric tests were used in a later analysis to score TCR-TCR, TCR-HLA and TCR-CMV co-occurrence, with a repertoire-size bias correction applied to the TCR pairs. In a later analysis, false discovery rates were estimated by permuting HLA or CMV assignments 20 times. In a later analysis, co-occurring TCRs were grouped with DBSCAN, and TCRdist sequence similarity was added when clustering was performed within HLA-allele-positive subsets. Repertoires with fewer than 30,000 or more than 120,000 public chains were left out of co-occurrence clustering, as were about 5 repertoires with anomalous nucleotide sharing. TCRdb stores this immuneACCESS table with in-frame sequences only. Part of the clones is absent; in the studies checked, under half of the shortfall reflects unresolved V genes, and no reason is known for the rest. V and J calls and clone size are copied from that table; D and trimming were computed from the DNA. A total of under 200,000 clones appear in this sample, about 68% of them only once. The top ten hold over 2.5% of the sample.

The CDR3 starts with the cysteine, ends with the phenylalanine, and has 18 residues. The DNA shown is the 54-base CDR3, in frame from base 1. CDR1 and CDR2 were assigned from the germline V gene as LGHNA and YNFKEQ. V sheds 0 bases and J sheds 0 bases, leaving 12 bases between their ends. Broad study findings and their caveats: Compared with the roughly 670-donor mean, donors in an Asian-associated ancestry cluster had fewer N-insertions in productive TCRs, according to a later genetic analysis. Because HLA typing was unavailable for some donors at each locus, only the typed subset was used in association tests. Linkage disequilibrium might explain the correlated functional status among segregating V segments, but an unknown experimental factor could not be ruled out. Because the 87-base-pair reads could not distinguish some IMGT-functional V segments, including TRBV6-2 and TRBV6-3, those segments were excluded. Several of the top co-occurrence clusters appeared to be linked to parvovirus B19, influenza, CMV and Epstein-Barr virus, according to a later analysis. The classifier was reported to diagnose cytomegalovirus status with high specificity and sensitivity in both the original cohort and the validation cohort. In a later analysis, HLA-associated TCR beta chains were found to be more clonally expanded and to have lower generation probabilities than equally common non-associated chains. A further reported finding was that TCR beta sequences accurately predicted the HLA-A and HLA-B alleles for most subjects in the first cohort. A later analysis found that most CMV-associated TCR beta chains appeared HLA-restricted, with HLA associations seemingly driven largely by CMV exposure. When HLA alleles, especially DR and DQ, strongly co-occurred, TCR associations were difficult to assign to individual alleles. At a false discovery rate of 0.05, a later analysis linked roughly 17,000 TCR beta sequences to specific HLA alleles. In a later analysis, the rate of TCR association differed among HLA loci, with DRB1 alleles having the most associated TCRs and HLA-C alleles having the fewest. The earlier analysis of almost 600 of the donors excluded about 16 rarely observed V segments, including chromosome 9 orphons, because counts were too low. The cohort was sequenced for TCR beta chains only, and without alpha or paired-chain data the features that could be detected were limited. A group of highly shared sequence variants was considered likely to be a technical artifact of the sequencing pipeline. The study gave a list of more than 150 TCR beta chains associated with cytomegalovirus. In an earlier analysis of roughly 560 of the donors, most TCR beta V segments were observed in productive rearrangements about 87% or about 30% of the time, broadly matching IMGT annotations. A later genetic analysis associated a missense DCLRE1C variant with V-gene and J-gene trimming of TCR beta chains, and an independent cohort replicated the association. Across donors, most TCR sequences were observed very rarely, whereas some public TCRs were present in many individuals. Immune exposure information for the cohort was limited to CMV serostatus. The authors suggested that the approach could potentially be extended to other disease states and immunological phenotypes. A few of the identified cytomegalovirus-associated TCR beta chains were confirmed in vitro to be specific for cytomegalovirus antigens. Sequencing depth was assumed to be roughly uniform across donors in the presence/absence analyses, though that assumption may not hold.

Sequencing was done on a sample of PBMCs. The sequence derives from a female donor in good health and CMV-seronegative. The rearranged segments are TRBV4-2 and TRBJ2-6; perhaps TRBD1 is the D gene, with 5 bases matching. The nucleotide sequence reads TGTGCCAGCAGCCAAGATAGGGGCCTTCTCTCTGGGGCCAACGTCCTGACTTTC. It codes for CASSQDRGLLSGANVLTF.